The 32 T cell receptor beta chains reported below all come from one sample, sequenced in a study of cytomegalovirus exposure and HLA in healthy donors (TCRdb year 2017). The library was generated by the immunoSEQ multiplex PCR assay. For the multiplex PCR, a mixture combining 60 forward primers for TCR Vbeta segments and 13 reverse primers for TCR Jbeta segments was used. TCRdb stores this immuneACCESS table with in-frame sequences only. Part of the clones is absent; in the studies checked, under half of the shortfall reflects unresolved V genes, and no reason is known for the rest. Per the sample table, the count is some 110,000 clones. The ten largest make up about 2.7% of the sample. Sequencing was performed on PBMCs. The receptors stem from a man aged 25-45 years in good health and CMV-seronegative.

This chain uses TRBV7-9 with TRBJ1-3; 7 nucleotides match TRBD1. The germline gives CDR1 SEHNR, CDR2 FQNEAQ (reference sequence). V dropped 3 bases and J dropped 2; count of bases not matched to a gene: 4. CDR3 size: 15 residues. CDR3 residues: CASSFSRGTGNTIYF. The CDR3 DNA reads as TGTGCCAGCAGCTTTAGCAGGGGGACTGGAAACACCATATATTTT.

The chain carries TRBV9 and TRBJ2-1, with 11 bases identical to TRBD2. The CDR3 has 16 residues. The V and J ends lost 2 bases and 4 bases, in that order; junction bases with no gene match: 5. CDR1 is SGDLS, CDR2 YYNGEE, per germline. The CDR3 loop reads CASSVTSGVEYNEQFF. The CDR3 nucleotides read TGTGCCAGCAGCGTGACTAGCGGGGTAGAATACAATGAGCAGTTCTTC.

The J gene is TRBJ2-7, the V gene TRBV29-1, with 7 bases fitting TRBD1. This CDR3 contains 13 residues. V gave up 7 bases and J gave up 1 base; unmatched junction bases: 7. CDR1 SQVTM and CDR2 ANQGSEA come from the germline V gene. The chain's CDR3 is CSAATGLSYEQYF. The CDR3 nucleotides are TGCAGCGCCGCGACAGGGCTTTCCTACGAGCAGTACTTC.

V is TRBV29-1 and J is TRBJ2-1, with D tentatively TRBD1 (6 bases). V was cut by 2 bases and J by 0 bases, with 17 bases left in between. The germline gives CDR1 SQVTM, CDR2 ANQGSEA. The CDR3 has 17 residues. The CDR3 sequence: CSVEFGYWTASYNEQFF. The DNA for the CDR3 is TGCAGCGTTGAATTTGGATATTGGACAGCCTCCTACAATGAGCAGTTCTTC.

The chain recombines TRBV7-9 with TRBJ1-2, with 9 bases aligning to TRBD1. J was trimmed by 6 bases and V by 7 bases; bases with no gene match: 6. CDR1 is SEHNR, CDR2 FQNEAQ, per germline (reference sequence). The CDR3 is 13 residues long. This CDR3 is CASTTTGGDGYTF. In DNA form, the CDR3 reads TGTGCCAGCACCACGACAGGGGGAGATGGCTACACCTTC.

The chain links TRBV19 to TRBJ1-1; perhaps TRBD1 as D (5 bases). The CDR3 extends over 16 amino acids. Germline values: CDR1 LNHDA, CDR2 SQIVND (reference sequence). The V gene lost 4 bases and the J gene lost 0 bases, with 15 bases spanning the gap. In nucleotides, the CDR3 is TGTGCCAGTAGTACCCTCGCGCGACAGATGAACACTGAAGCTTTCTTT. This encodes CASSTLARQMNTEAFF.

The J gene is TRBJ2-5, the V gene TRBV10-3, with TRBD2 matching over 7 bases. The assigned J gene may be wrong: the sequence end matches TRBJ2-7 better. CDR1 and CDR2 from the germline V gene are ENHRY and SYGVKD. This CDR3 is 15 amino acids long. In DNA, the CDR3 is TGTGCCATCGGGGGAGGGGCAAGGTACTCCTACGAGCAGTACTTC. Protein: CAIGGGARYSYEQYF.

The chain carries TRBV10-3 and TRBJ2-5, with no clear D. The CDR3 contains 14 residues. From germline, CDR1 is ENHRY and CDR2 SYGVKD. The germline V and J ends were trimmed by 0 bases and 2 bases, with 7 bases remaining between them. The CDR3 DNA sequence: TGTGCCATCAGTGAGTCTCCAGAACAAGAGACCCAGTACTTC. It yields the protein CAISESPEQETQYF.

The CDR3 nucleotides read TGCGCCAGCAGCCCGGGGACTAGCGGGAGGGAGAATGAGCAGTTCTTC. Translated: CASSPGTSGRENEQFF. V and J are TRBV5-1 and TRBJ2-1, with 16 bases identical to TRBD2. V lost 4 bases, J lost 7 bases, and 5 bases stayed unmatched. Germline-derived CDR1 and CDR2 are SGHRS and YFSETQ. CDR3 length: 16 amino acids.

CDR3: CASSQELAGWSGEQFF. The CDR3 DNA reads TGCGCCAGCAGCCAAGAACTAGCGGGGTGGAGTGGTGAGCAGTTCTTC. This chain uses TRBV4-1 with TRBJ2-1; 10 nucleotides align to TRBD2. V was pared by 0 bases and J by 9 bases, with 8 bases of the junction left unmatched. The germline V gene encodes CDR1 MGHRA and CDR2 YSYEKL. The CDR3 loop spans 16 amino acids.

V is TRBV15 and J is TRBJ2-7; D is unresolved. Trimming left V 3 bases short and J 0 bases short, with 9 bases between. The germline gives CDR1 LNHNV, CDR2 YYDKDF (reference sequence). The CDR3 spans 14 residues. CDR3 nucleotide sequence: TGTGCCACCAGCAGTTTTTGGAGCTCCTACGAGCAGTACTTC. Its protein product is CATSSFWSSYEQYF.

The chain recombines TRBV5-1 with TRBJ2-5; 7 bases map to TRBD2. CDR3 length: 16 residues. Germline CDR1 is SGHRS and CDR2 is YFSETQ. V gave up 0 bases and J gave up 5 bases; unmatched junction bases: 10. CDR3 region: CASSLAGGGRSETQYF. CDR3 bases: TGCGCCAGCAGCTTGGCCGGCGGGGGTCGAAGCGAGACCCAGTACTTC.

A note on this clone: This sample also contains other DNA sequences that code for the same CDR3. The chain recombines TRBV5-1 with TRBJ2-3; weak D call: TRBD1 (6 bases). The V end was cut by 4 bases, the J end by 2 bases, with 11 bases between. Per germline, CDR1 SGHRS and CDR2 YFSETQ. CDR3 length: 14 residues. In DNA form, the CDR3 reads TGCGCCAGCAGCCCCGGGACATCCACAGATACGCAGTATTTT. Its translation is CASSPGTSTDTQYF.

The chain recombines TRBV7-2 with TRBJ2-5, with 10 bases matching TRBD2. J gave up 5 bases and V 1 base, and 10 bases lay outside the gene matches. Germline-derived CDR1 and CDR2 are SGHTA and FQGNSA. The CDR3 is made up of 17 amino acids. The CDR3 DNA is TGTGCCAGCAGCTTAGTGGGGCTAGCGGGAGCTGGGGAGACCCAGTACTTC. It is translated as CASSLVGLAGAGETQYF. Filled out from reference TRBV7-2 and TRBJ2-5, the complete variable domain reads GAGVSQSPSNKVTEKGKDVELRCDPISGHTALYWYRQSLGQGLEFLIYFQGNSAPDKSGLPSDRFSAERTGGSVSTLTIQRTQQEDSAVYLCASSLVGLAGAGETQYFGPGTRLLVL.

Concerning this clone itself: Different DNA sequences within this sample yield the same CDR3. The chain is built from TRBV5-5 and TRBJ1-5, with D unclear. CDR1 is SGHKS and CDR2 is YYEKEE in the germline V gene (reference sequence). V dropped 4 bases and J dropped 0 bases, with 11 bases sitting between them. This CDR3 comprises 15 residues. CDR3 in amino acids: CASSPDGDSNQPQHF. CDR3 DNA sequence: TGTGCCAGCAGCCCGGACGGGGATAGCAATCAGCCCCAGCATTTT.

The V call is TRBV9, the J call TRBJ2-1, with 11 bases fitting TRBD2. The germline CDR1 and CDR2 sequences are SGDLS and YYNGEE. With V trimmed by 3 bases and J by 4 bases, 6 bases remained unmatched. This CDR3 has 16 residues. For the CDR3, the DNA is TGTGCCAGCAGCGCATACGGGACTAGCGGTTACAATGAGCAGTTCTTC. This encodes CASSAYGTSGYNEQFF.

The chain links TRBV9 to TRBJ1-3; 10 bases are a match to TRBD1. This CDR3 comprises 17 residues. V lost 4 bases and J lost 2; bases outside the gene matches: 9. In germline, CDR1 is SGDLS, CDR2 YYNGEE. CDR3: CASSPAGTGEPGNTIYF. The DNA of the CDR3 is TGTGCCAGCAGCCCGGCCGGGACAGGGGAGCCTGGAAACACCATATATTTT.

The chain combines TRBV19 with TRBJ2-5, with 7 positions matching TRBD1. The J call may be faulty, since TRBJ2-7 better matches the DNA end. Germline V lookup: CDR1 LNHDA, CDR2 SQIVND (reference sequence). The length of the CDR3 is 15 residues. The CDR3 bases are TGTGCCAGTAGTATCGAAGGGGGCGAATATGACGAGCAGTACTTC. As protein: CASSIEGGEYDEQYF.

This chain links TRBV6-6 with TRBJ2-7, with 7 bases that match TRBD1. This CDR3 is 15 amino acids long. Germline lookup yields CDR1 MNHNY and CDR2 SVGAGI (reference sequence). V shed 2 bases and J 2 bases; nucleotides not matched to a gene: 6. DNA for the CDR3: TGTGCCAGCAGTTACCCAACAGGGGTAACCTACGAGCAGTACTTC. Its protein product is CASSYPTGVTYEQYF.

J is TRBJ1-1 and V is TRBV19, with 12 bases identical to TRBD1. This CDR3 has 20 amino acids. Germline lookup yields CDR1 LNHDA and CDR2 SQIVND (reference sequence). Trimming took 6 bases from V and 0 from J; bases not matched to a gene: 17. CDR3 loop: CASSFSTEGQGARVNTEAFF. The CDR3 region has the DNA TGTGCCAGTAGCTTTTCAACCGAGGGACAGGGGGCTCGGGTGAACACTGAAGCTTTCTTT.

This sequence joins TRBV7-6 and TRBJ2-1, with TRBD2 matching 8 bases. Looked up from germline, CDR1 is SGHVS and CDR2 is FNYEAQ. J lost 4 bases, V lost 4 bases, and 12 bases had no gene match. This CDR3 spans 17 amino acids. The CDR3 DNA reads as TGTGCCAGCAGCTGGGGGTCGGGAGGGAGATCTTACAATGAGCAGTTCTTC. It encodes CASSWGSGGRSYNEQFF.

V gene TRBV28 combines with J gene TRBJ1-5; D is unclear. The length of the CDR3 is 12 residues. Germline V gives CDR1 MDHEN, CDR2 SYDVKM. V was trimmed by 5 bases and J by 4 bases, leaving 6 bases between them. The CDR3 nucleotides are TGTGCCAGCAGTCTACTAAATCAGCCCCAGCATTTT. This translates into CASSLLNQPQHF. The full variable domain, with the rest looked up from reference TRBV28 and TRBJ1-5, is DVKVTQSSRYLVKRTGEKVFLECVQDMDHENMFWYRQDPGLGLRLIYFSYDVKMKEKGDIPEGYSVSREKKERFSLILESASTNQTSMYLCASSLLNQPQHFGDGTRLSIL.

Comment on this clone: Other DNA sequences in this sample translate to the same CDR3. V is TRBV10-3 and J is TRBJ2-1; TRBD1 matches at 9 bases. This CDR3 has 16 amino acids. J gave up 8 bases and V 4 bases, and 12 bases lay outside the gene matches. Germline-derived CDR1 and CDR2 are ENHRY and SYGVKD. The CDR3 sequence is CAISAGTGKGCDEQFF. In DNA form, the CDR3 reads TGTGCCATCAGTGCGGGGACAGGGAAAGGCTGCGATGAGCAGTTCTTC.

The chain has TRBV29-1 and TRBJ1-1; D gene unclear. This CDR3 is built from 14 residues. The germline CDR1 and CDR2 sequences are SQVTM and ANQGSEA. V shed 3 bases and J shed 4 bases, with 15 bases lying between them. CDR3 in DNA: TGCAGCGTTGAGCGGGCAAGTCGGGGCACTGAAGCTTTCTTT. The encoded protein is CSVERASRGTEAFF.

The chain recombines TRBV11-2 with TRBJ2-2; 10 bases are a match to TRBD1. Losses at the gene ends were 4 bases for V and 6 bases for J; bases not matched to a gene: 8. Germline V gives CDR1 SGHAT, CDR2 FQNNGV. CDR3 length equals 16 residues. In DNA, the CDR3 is TGTGCCAGCAGCTCTTACCGGGACAGGGGAGCCGGGGAGCTGTTTTTT. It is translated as CASSSYRDRGAGELFF.

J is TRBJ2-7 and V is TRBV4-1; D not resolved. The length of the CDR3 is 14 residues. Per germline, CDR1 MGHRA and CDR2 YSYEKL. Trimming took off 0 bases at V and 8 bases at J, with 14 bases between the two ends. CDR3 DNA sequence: TGCGCCAGCAGCCAAGATCTGACCCTTGGGCAGCAGTACTTC. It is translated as CASSQDLTLGQQYF.

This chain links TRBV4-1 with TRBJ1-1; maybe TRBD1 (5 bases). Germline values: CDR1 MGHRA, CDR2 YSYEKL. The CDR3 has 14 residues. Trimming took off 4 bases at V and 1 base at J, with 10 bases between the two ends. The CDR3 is CASSPRGENTEAFF. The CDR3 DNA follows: TGCGCCAGCAGCCCACGGGGGGAGAACACTGAAGCTTTCTTT.

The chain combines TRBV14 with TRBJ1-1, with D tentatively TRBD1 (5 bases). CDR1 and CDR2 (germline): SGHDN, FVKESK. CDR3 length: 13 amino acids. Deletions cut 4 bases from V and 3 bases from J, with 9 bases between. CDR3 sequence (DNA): TGTGCCAGCAGCCCGAAAGGGGACACTGAAGCTTTCTTT. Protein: CASSPKGDTEAFF.

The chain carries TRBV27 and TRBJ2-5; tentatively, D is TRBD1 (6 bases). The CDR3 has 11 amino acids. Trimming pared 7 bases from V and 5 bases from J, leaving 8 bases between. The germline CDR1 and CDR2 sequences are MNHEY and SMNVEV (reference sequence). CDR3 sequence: CASTQGETQYF. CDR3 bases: TGTGCCAGCACCCAGGGGGAGACCCAGTACTTC.

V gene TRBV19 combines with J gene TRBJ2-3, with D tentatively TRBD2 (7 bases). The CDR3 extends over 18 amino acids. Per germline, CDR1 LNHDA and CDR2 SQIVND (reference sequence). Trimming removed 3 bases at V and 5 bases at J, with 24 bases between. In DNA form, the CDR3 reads TGTGCCAGTAGTATCCCCAGAGGGGGGGTCAGCGGAATAGATACGCAGTATTTT. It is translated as CASSIPRGGVSGIDTQYF.

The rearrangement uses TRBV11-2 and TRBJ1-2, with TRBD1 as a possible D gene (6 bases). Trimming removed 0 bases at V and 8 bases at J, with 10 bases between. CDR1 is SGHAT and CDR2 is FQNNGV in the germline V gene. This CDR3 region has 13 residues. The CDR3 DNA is TGTGCCAGCAGCTTAGAGTCAGGGGACGGCTACACCTTC. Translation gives CASSLESGDGYTF.

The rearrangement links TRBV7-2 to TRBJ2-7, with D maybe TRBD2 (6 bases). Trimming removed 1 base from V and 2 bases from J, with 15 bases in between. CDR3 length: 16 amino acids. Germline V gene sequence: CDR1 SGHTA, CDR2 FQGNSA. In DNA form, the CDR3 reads TGTGCCAGCAGCTTAGTCTCGGGCGGGACTCCCTACGAGCAGTACTTC. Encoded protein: CASSLVSGGTPYEQYF.